The entry that follows covers one T cell receptor beta chain sequence. Its antigen is unidentified. The V and J ends lost 2 bases and 6 bases respectively, with 16 bases between them. Germline CDR1 MNHEY, CDR2 SVGAGI. The CDR3 spans 15 residues. Caucasian individuals from Russia who were healthy and aged roughly 6 to 95 acted as donors. The second PCR ran about 6 to 11 cycles with a sample-barcoded 5' primer and J-beta primers. TCRdb processed the 5' RACE reads anew with MiXCR; each CDR3 protein has one entry. The table has around 870,000 distinct CDR3 sequences, more than 25% seen once. The data were taken from a study of blood T cells in healthy people across ages. General study findings and limits: Measured against age, TCR beta diversity per million T cells decreased in a roughly linear manner.

What was sequenced was blood. This TCR derives from a woman older than 75 in good health. The J gene is TRBJ1-1, the V gene TRBV6-5, with D possibly being TRBD1 (5 bases). CDR3 sequence reads: CASSYRGGTGSEAFF. The DNA for the CDR3 is TGTGCCAGCAGTTACAGGGGAGGTACGGGATCTGAAGCTTTCTTT.